A selection of T cell receptor beta chains follows, all from one sample in a study of shared clonotypes between healthy human individuals. The repertoire was sequenced with immunoSEQ multiplex PCR; TCRdb's copy has only in-frame clones and lacks some. The top ten hold more than 0.9% of the sample, which has some 1,400,000 clones, approximately 96% seen once. Specimen: naive CD4+ T cells sorted from blood. These receptors all come from a man aged 25-45 years in good health. Each CDR3 is given with its conserved first and last residue. Fields, in order: V gene, D gene, CDR3 length, CDR3 protein. D genes are given only for firm matches.

TRBV19 TRBD1 13 CASMGTGGFEAFF
TRBV4-3 TRBD2 17 CASSQEGWASGMVEQFF
TRBV4-1 TRBD2 14 CASSRIAGVREQYF
TRBV6-6 TRBD2 14 CASSASGTTYEQYF
TRBV29-1 . 13 CSVYEFGVDEQFF
TRBV10-3 . 15 CAISEIGTSSTEAFF
TRBV2 . 15 CASSPSPPGVQPQHF
TRBV28 . 16 CASSVYNRVGGTEAFF
TRBV5-1 . 16 CASSLEIRELRYEQYF
TRBV7-8 TRBD1 16 CASNERSTGIAYEQYF
TRBV10-2 TRBD2 15 CASSVTSGSGETQYF